Following are 19 T cell receptor beta chains from one sample sequenced in a study of CXCR3-negative and CXCR3-positive naive CD8 T cells. These receptors are not linked to any known antigen. Overall study findings and caveats: Compared with CXCR3-negative naive cells, CXCR3-positive naive cells showed more hydrophobic TRB CDR3s.

The method, 5' RACE with UMI labels, was used to prepare the TRB cDNA libraries. From its re-call of the 5' RACE reads, TCRdb lists each CDR3 protein once, without DNA. In all, the sample yields about 94,000 distinct CDR3 sequences. Sequencing was carried out using naive CXCR3+ CD8+ T cells from blood. Subset given: CD45RO-CCR7+CD27+CD95- naive CD8+ T cells expressing CXCR3 (TNR3+). The receptors originated from a human donor in good health. Some clones in this sample may be carry-over from other donors' samples.

The chain uses TRBV11-3 and TRBJ2-2. The germline V gene encodes CDR1 SGHNT and CDR2 YENEEA. This CDR3 spans 14 amino acids. CDR3 region: CASSPRHPSGELFF.

J is TRBJ2-7 and V is TRBV14; TCRdb's assignment of TRBD1 cannot be checked, as there is no DNA. CDR1 and CDR2 from the germline V gene are SGHDN and FVKESK. This CDR3 region has 13 residues. The CDR3 region is CASSRIRDYEQYF.

The V gene is TRBV7-9, the J gene TRBJ2-1; checking the TCRdb D call of TRBD1 is not possible without DNA. Germline V gene sequence: CDR1 SEHNR, CDR2 FQNEAQ (reference sequence). The CDR3 is 16 residues long. This chain's CDR3 is CASSLVPRGSYNEQFF.

The chain carries TRBV2 and TRBJ2-1; TCRdb returns TRBD1, unconfirmable since there is no DNA. The CDR3 extends over 16 amino acids. The V gene's germline CDR1 is SNHLY and CDR2 FYNNEI. This CDR3 reads CASSPGDRGRYNEQFF. The full variable domain, its missing parts supplied by reference TRBV2 and TRBJ2-1, is EPEVTQTPSHQVTQMGQEVILRCVPISNHLYFYWYRQILGQKVEFLVSFYNNEISEKSEIFDDQFSVERPDGSNFTLKIRSTKLEDSAMYFCASSPGDRGRYNEQFFGPGTRLTVL.

The rearrangement uses TRBV7-2 and TRBJ1-6; TCRdb outputs TRBD1, but without DNA this stays unchecked. Germline CDR1 is SGHTA and CDR2 is FQGNSA. This CDR3 is built from 15 residues. The CDR3 region is CASSPFPGSDSPLHF.

This chain connects TRBV28 to TRBJ1-1. Germline CDR1 is MDHEN and CDR2 is SYDVKM. The CDR3 totals 11 residues. The CDR3 sequence is CASSFGGGAFF.

This chain links TRBV7-6 with TRBJ1-1; with no DNA, the TCRdb D assignment of TRBD1 cannot be verified. The CDR3 has 13 residues. Germline V gene sequence: CDR1 SGHVS, CDR2 FNYEAQ. The CDR3 loop is CASSQRGFAEAFF.

V gene TRBV7-6 combines with J gene TRBJ2-2. The V gene's germline CDR1 is SGHVS and CDR2 FNYEAQ. The CDR3 covers 19 residues. The CDR3 sequence is CASSFSLNAGQGGIGELFF. Complete variable domain (other parts from reference TRBV7-6 and TRBJ2-2): GAGVSQSPRYKVTKRGQDVALRCDPISGHVSLYWYRQALGQGPEFLTYFNYEAQQDKSGLPNDRFSAERPEGSISTLTIQRTEQRDSAMYRCASSFSLNAGQGGIGELFFGEGSRLTVL.

The chain is built from TRBV10-3 and TRBJ2-1; checking the TCRdb D call of TRBD1 is not possible without DNA. There are 15 residues in the CDR3. In germline, CDR1 is ENHRY, CDR2 SYGVKD. The CDR3: CAILKQGDEPNEQFF.

The chain recombines TRBV7-2 with TRBJ2-7; the D call of TRBD1 rests on TCRdb alone, since no DNA is present to check it. The CDR3 sequence is 11 residues long. The germline gives CDR1 SGHTA, CDR2 FQGNSA. The CDR3 here is CASSGGGPQGF.

This chain uses TRBV6-1 with TRBJ2-1; TCRdb designates TRBD1, a call that cannot be tested without DNA. This CDR3 is built from 12 residues. Germline values: CDR1 MNHNS, CDR2 SASEGT. The CDR3 is CASTLGGNEQFF.

V and J are TRBV15 and TRBJ2-7; the TRBD2 assignment by TCRdb is unverifiable without DNA. This CDR3 is 17 amino acids long. Germline loops: CDR1 LNHNV, CDR2 YYDKDF (reference sequence). CDR3 amino acids: CATSRGTSGEFGYEQYF.

The V gene is TRBV15, the J gene TRBJ2-1; with no DNA, the TCRdb D assignment of TRBD2 cannot be verified. The CDR3 totals 15 residues. The germline gives CDR1 LNHNV, CDR2 YYDKDF (reference sequence). CDR3 sequence reads: CATSLAGGTYNEQFF. Variable domain in full (rest from reference TRBV15 and TRBJ2-1): DAMVIQNPRYQVTQFGKPVTLSCSQTLNHNVMYWYQQKSSQAPKLLFHYYDKDFNNEADTPDNFQSRRPNTSFCFLDIRSPGLGDTAMYLCATSLAGGTYNEQFFGPGTRLTVL.

This sequence joins TRBV28 and TRBJ2-7; TCRdb selects TRBD1, and the lack of DNA leaves this call unchecked. Per the germline V gene, CDR1 is MDHEN and CDR2 is SYDVKM. CDR3 size: 13 residues. CDR3 sequence: CASSWTGNYEQYF.

The rearrangement uses TRBV12-3 or TRBV12-4 and TRBJ2-1; TCRdb's assignment of TRBD1 cannot be checked, as there is no DNA. CDR3 length: 15 residues. The CDR3 loop is CASSFWGAGYNEQFF.

The chain recombines TRBV20-1 with TRBJ2-7; lacking DNA, the TRBD2 call made by TCRdb goes unchecked. Germline values: CDR1 DFQATT, CDR2 SNEGSKA (reference sequence). This CDR3 is 12 amino acids long. The CDR3: CSAKEGFYEQYF.

The CDR3 sequence: CASSPGTRYEQYF. The V and J genes are TRBV5-6 and TRBJ2-7. The CDR3 is 13 amino acids. Per the germline V gene, CDR1 is SGHDT and CDR2 is YYEEEE.

V usage is TRBV15 and J usage is TRBJ2-3; TCRdb gives TRBD1 as the D gene, but with no DNA this cannot be confirmed. There are 17 residues in the CDR3. From germline, CDR1 is LNHNV and CDR2 YYDKDF (reference sequence). CDR3 in amino acids: CATSKPPLNGLTGAQYF.

CDR3 residues: CASSPQSYQETQYF. V usage is TRBV6-2 or TRBV6-3 and J usage is TRBJ2-5. Germline CDR1 and CDR2: MNHEY and SVGEGT. The CDR3 runs to 14 residues.